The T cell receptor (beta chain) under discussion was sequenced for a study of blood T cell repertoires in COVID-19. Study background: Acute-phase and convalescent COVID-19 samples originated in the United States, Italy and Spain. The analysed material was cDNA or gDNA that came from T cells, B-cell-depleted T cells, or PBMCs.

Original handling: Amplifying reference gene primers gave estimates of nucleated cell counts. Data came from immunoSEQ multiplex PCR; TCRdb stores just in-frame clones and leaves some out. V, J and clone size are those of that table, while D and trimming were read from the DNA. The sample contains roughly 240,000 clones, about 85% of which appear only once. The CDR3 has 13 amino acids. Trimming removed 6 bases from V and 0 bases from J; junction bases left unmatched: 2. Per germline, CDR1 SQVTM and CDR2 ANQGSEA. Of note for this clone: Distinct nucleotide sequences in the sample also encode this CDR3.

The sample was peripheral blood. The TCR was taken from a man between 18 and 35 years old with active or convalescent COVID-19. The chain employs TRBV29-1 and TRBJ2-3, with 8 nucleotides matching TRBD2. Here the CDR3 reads CSVGGGSTDTQYF. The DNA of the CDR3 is TGCAGCGTCGGCGGGGGGAGCACAGATACGCAGTATTTT.